This TCR beta chain was obtained from a study of beta chain features in type 1 diabetes. The isolated RNA, all of it, was reverse transcribed, so expressed TCRB transcripts were what got sequenced. Profiling relied on immunoSEQ multiplex PCR, and the TCRdb table lists in-frame clones only, not all of them. The profile covers about 900,000 clones, with about a sixth appearing a single time and about 0.02% taken by the ten largest. All sorted populations exceeded 98% purity. V shed 2 bases and J shed 4 bases, with 23 bases lying between them. Germline lookup yields CDR1 SEHNR and CDR2 FQNEAQ (reference sequence). The CDR3 has 19 amino acids. This clone was seen more than once but under ten times.

V gene TRBV7-9 combines with J gene TRBJ2-2; D is possibly TRBD2 (6 bases). The clonotype was recovered from a woman between 18 and 29 years old in good health. The sequenced material came from naive CD4+ T cells from blood. CDR3 DNA sequence: TGTGCCAGCAGCTTAAAGGTGGTAGCGGTCACGTATCCCACCGGGGAGCTGTTTTTT. Translation: CASSLKVVAVTYPTGELFF.